This TCR beta chain derives from a study of regulatory T cells in long-lasting Graves disease. Sample time point: newly diagnosed GD, antithyroid drugs for less than 3 months. Extracted RNA from PBMCs served as the source of the TCR library. Relying on iRepertoire HTBI primers and Arm-PCR of CDR3 regions, the team built TCR beta libraries. TCRdb independently ran MiXCR on the multiplex PCR reads; one entry per CDR3 protein. The sample has around 230,000 distinct CDR3 sequences, about 16% seen once. CDR3 length equals 15 residues. CDR1 and CDR2 from the germline V gene are GTSNPN and SVGIG (reference sequence). The V gene lost 1 base and the J gene lost 7 bases, with 20 bases spanning the gap.

This clonotype originated in a female donor with Graves disease. The J gene is TRBJ2-7, the V gene TRBV30; D remains unclear. Here the sequenced sample was peripheral blood mononuclear cells (PBMCs), taken at new diagnosis, from a patient treated with antithyroid drugs. This CDR3 reads CAWSESFLSGAEQYF. For the CDR3, the DNA is TGTGCCTGGAGTGAGAGTTTTTTATCGGGTGCTGAGCAGTACTTC. The complete variable domain, with remaining parts taken from reference TRBV30 and TRBJ2-7, reads SQTIHQWPATLVQPVGSPLSLECTVEGTSNPNLYWYRQAAGRGLQLLFYSVGIGQISSEVPQNLSASRPQDRQFILSSKKLLLSDSGFYLCAWSESFLSGAEQYFGPGTRLTVT.